Sequencing of this T cell receptor beta chain was carried out in a study of radiotherapy plus CTLA-4 blockade in lung cancer. At the level of the study: Objective response rate was about 19%; disease control rate, 25% to 35%. Findings and limits, study-wide: Blood saw expansion of tumor-derived TCR clones after radiotherapy plus ipilimumab. Early shifts in blood T cell clones, with interferon-beta, reportedly predicted response best.

Clones were read by immunoSEQ multiplex PCR, and TCRdb kept only the in-frame ones, dropping some. The repertoire holds over 85,000 clones, with about 91% as singletons. CDR1 and CDR2 (germline): MGHDK, SYGVNS. V lost 8 bases and J lost 12; bases outside the gene matches: 13. The CDR3 spans 14 residues. For this clone: The antigen is not known.

V is TRBV25-1 and J is TRBJ2-1; 10 positions agree with TRBD2. The sequencing here drew on peripheral blood, taken from a patient treated with radiotherapy plus ipilimumab. This TCR derives from a human donor with non-small cell lung cancer that progressed on radiotherapy plus ipilimumab. The DNA for the CDR3 is TGTGCCAGCGGAGGGAGCGGGAGGGCCTCAGGGCAGTTCTTC. Protein sequence: CASGGSGRASGQFF.